This T cell receptor beta chain is from a study of cytomegalovirus exposure and HLA in healthy donors. Primers for the PCR totalled 60 Vbeta and 13 Jbeta. The repertoire was sequenced with immunoSEQ multiplex PCR; TCRdb's copy has only in-frame clones and lacks some. The table records under 150,000 clones, about 61% of them present only once. Details on this clone: Its antigen is not known.

Findings of the study overall: Confirmation was obtained in vitro that a few CMV-associated chains are specific for CMV antigens.

Sequenced material: PBMCs. This TCR was recovered from a man aged 18 to 29 in good health and CMV-seropositive.

CDR3 DNA sequence: TGTGCCAGCAGTGAAGCCAGGGGTGAAGCTTTCTTT. As protein: CASSEARGEAFF. This chain links TRBV6-1 with TRBJ1-1; D may be TRBD1 (6 bases). The CDR3 spans 12 residues. V lost 0 bases and J lost 7, with 6 bases in between. The germline V gene encodes CDR1 MNHNS and CDR2 SASEGT.